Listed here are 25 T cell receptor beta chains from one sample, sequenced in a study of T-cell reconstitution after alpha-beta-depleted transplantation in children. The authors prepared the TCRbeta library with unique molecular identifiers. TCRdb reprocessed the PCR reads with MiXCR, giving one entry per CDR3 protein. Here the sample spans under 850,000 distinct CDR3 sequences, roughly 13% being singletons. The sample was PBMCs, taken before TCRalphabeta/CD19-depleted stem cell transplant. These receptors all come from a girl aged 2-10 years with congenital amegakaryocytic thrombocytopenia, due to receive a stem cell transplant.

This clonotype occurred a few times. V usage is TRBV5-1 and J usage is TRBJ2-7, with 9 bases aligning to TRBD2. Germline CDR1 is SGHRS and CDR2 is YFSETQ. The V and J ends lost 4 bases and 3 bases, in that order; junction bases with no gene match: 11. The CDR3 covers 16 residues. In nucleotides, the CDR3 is TGCGCCAGCAGCACCGGGGCTAGCGGGATACACTACGAGCAGTACTTC. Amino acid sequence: CASSTGASGIHYEQYF.

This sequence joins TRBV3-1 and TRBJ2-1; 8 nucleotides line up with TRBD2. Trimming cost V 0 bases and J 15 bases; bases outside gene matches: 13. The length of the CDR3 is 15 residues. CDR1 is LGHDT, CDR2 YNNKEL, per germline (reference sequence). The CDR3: CASSQDFGLAGLLFF. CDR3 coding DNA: TGTGCCAGCAGCCAAGATTTTGGGTTAGCGGGGTTACTGTTCTTC.

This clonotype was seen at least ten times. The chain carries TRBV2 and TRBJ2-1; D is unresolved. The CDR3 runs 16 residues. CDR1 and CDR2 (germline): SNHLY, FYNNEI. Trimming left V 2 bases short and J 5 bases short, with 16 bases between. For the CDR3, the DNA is TGTGCCAGCAGTGAAACCCGGCCCGGGCTACACAATGAGCAGTTCTTC. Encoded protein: CASSETRPGLHNEQFF.

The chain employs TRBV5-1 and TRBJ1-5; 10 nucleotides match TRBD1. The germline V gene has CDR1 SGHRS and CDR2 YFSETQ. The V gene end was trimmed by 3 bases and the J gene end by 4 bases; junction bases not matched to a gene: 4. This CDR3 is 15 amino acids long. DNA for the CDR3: TGCGCCAGCAGCTGGACAGGGGGACCAAATCAGCCCCAGCATTTT. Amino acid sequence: CASSWTGGPNQPQHF. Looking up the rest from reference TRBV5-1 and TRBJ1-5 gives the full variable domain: KAGVTQTPRYLIKTRGQQVTLSCSPISGHRSVSWYQQTPGQGLQFLFEYFSETQRNKGNFPGRFSGRQFSNSRSEMNVSTLELGDSALYLCASSWTGGPNQPQHFGDGTRLSIL.

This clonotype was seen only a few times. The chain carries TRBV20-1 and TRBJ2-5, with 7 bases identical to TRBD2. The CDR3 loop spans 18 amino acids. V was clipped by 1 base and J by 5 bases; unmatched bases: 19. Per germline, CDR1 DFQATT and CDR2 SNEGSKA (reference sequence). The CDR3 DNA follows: TGCAGTGCTAGAGTTCCCATTTCTCGACTAGCTGGAGGGGAGACCCAGTACTTC. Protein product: CSARVPISRLAGGETQYF.

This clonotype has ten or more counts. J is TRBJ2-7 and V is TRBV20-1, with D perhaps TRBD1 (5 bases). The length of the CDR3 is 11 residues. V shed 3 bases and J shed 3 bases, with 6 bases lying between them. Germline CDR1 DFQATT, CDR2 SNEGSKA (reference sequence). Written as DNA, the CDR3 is TGCAGTGCTAGGGACAACTACGAGCAGTACTTC. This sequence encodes CSARDNYEQYF.

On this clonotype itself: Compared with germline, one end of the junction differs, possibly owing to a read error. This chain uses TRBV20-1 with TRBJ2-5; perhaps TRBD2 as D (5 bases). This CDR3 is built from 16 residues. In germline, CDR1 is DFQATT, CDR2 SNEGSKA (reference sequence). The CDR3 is CCASRLAETQKETQYF. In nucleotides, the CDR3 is TGCTGTGCTAGCCGGCTGGCAGAGACCCAGAAAGAGACCCAGTACTTC.

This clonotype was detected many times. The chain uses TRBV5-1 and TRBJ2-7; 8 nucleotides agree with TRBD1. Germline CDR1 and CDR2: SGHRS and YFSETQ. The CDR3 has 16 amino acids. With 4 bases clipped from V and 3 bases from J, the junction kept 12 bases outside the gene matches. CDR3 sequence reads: CASSGVKTGADYEQYF. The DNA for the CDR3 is TGCGCCAGCAGCGGAGTGAAGACAGGGGCGGACTACGAGCAGTACTTC.

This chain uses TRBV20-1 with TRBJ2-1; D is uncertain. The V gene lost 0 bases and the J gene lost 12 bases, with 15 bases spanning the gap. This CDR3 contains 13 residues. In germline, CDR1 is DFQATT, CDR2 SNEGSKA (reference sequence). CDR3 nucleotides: TGCAGTGCTAGAGATAGTCGCGTAGAAGGGCAGTTCTTC. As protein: CSARDSRVEGQFF.

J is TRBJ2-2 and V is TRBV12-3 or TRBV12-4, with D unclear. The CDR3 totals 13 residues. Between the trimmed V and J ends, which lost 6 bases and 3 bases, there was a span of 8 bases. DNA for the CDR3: TGTGCCAGCAGGTTAACAGACACCGGGGAGCTGTTTTTT. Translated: CASRLTDTGELFF.

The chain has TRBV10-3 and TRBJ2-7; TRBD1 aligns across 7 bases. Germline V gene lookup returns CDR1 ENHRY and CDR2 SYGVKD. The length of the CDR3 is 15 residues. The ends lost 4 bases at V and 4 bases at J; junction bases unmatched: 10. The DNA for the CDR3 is TGTGCCATCAGTGTAGGACAGGCCGAGGGATACGAGCAGTACTTC. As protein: CAISVGQAEGYEQYF.

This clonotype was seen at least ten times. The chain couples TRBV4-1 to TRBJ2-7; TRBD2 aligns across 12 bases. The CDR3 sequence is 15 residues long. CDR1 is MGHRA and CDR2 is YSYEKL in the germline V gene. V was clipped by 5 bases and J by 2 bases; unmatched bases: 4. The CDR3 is CASSGRTSGTYEQYF. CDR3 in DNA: TGCGCCAGCAGCGGGAGGACTAGCGGGACCTACGAGCAGTACTTC.

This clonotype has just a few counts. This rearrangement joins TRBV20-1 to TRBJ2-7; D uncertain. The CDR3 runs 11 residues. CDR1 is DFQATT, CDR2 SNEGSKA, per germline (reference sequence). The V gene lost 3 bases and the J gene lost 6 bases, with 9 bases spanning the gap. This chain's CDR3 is CSARGPAEQYF. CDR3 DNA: TGCAGTGCTAGGGGTCCAGCCGAGCAGTACTTC.

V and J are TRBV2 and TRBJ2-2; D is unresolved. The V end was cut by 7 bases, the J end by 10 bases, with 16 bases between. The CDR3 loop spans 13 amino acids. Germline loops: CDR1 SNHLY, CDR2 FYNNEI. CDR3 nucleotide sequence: TGTGCCAGCAAGGTCCGCACCGGGTTGGAGCTGTTTTTT. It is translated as CASKVRTGLELFF.

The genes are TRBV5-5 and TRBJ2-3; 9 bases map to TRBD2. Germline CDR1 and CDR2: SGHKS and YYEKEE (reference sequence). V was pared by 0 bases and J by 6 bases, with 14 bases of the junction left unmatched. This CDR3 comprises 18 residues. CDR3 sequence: CASSLAVFPSGNLDTQYF. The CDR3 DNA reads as TGTGCCAGCAGCTTGGCCGTTTTTCCTAGCGGGAATTTGGATACGCAGTATTTT.

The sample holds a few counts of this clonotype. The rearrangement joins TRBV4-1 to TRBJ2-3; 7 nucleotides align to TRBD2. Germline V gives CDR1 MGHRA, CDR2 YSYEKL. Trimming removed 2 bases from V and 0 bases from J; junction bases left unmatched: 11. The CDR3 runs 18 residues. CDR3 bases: TGCGCCAGCAGCCAAACGGCGAAGCGGGGTGGTAGCACAGATACGCAGTATTTT. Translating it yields CASSQTAKRGGSTDTQYF.

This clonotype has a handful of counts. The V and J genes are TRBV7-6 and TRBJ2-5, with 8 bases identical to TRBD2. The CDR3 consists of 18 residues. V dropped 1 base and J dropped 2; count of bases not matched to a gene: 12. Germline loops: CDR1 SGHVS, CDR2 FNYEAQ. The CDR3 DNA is TGTGCCAGCAGCTTAGAGGTAGCGGGGTCACTAGAACAAGAGACCCAGTACTTC. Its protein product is CASSLEVAGSLEQETQYF.

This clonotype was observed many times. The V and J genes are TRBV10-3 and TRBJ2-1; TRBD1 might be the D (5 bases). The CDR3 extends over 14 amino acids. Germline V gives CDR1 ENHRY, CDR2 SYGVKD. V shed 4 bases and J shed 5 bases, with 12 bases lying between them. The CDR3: CAISGSSGHNEQFF. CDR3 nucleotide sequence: TGTGCCATCAGTGGAAGCTCAGGGCACAATGAGCAGTTCTTC.

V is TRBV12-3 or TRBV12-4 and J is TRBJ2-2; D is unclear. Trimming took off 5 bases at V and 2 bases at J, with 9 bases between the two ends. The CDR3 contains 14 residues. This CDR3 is CASSTRRNTGELFF. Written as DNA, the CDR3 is TGTGCCAGCAGTACCCGACGAAACACCGGGGAGCTGTTTTTT.

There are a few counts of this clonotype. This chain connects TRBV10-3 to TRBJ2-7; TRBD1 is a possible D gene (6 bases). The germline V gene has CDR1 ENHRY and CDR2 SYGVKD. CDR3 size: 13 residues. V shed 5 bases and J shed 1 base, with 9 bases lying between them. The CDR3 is CAISRTESYEQYF. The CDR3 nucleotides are TGTGCCATCAGTAGGACAGAGTCCTACGAGCAGTACTTC.

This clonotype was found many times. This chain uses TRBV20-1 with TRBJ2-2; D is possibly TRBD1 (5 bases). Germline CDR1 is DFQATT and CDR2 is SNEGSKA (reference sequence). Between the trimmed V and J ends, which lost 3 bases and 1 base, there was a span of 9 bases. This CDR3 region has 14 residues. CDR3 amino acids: CSASRGWNTGELFF. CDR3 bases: TGCAGTGCTAGTAGGGGATGGAACACCGGGGAGCTGTTTTTT.

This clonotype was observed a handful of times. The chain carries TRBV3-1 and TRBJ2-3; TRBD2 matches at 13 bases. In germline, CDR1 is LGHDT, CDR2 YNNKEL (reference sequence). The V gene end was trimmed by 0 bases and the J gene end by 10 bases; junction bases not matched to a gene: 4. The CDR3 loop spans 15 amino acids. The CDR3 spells CASSQELAGGPAQYF. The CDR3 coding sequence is TGTGCCAGCAGCCAAGAACTAGCGGGAGGGCCGGCGCAGTATTTT.

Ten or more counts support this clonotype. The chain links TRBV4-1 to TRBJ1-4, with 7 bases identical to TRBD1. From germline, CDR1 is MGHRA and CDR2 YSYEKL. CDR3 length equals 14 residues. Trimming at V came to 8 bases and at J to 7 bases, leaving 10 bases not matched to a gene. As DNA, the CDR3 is TGCGCCAGCTCCGAAGGGGGCTTCGGTGAAAAACTGTTTTTT. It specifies CASSEGGFGEKLFF.

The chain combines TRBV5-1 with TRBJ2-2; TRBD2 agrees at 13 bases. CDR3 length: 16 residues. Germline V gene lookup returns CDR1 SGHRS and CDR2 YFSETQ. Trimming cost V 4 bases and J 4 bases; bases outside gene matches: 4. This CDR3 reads CASSLGLAGTTGELFF. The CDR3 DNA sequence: TGCGCCAGCAGCCTGGGACTAGCGGGAACCACCGGGGAGCTGTTTTTT.

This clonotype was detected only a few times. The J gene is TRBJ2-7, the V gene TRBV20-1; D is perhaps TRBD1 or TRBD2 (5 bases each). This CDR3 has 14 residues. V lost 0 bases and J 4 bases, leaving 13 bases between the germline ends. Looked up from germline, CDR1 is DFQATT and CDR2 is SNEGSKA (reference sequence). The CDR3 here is CSARDGGRKYEQYF. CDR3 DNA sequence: TGCAGTGCTAGAGATGGGGGAAGAAAGTACGAGCAGTACTTC.